The 20 T cell receptor beta chains in this list originate from one sample, sequenced in a study of identical twins. TCRdb reprocessed the 5' RACE reads via MiXCR and lists one record per CDR3 protein. The sample carries approximately 630,000 distinct CDR3 sequences, roughly 7.1% recorded once. The sample was also linked to a second study, of yellow fever vaccine responses in identical twins.

The sequencing input was PBMCs. Every receptor here comes from a woman younger than 30 in good health.

A few counts support this clonotype. The chain employs TRBV6-1 and TRBJ2-5, with 7 nucleotides matching TRBD2. In germline, CDR1 is MNHNS, CDR2 SASEGT. This CDR3 has 13 residues. Trimming cost V 10 bases and J 2 bases; bases outside gene matches: 7. This CDR3 is CAIAGLLQETQYF. The CDR3 coding sequence is TGTGCCATTGCGGGACTATTACAAGAGACCCAGTACTTC.

This clonotype appeared a few times. J is TRBJ2-7 and V is TRBV27, with 9 bases lining up with TRBD2. Losses at the gene ends were 4 bases for V and 2 bases for J; bases not matched to a gene: 9. Germline V gene sequence: CDR1 MNHEY, CDR2 SMNVEV (reference sequence). This CDR3 spans 16 amino acids. CDR3: CASSSGTSIKTYEQYF. In nucleotides, the CDR3 is TGTGCCAGCAGTTCCGGGACTAGCATTAAAACCTACGAGCAGTACTTC.

This clonotype came up many times. The rearrangement joins TRBV29-1 to TRBJ2-5, with D hard to call. V was shortened by 4 bases and J by 2 bases, with 11 bases between the two germline ends. In germline, CDR1 is SQVTM, CDR2 ANQGSEA. The CDR3 consists of 13 residues. In DNA form, the CDR3 reads TGCAGCGTTGTCTCAGCTAGTCAAGAGACCCAGTACTTC. As protein: CSVVSASQETQYF.

This clonotype was observed many times. V is TRBV5-1 and J is TRBJ2-1, with D maybe TRBD2 (6 bases). V was cut by 1 base and J by 3 bases, with 11 bases left in between. Germline CDR1 is SGHRS and CDR2 is YFSETQ. This CDR3 comprises 15 residues. CDR3: CASSLQDYGYNEQFF. The CDR3 coding sequence is TGCGCCAGCAGCTTGCAGGACTATGGCTACAATGAGCAGTTCTTC.

The rearrangement joins TRBV11-2 to TRBJ2-3; 16 bases align to TRBD2. V was pared by 3 bases and J by 6 bases, with 15 bases of the junction left unmatched. This CDR3 region has 20 residues. CDR1 is SGHAT, CDR2 FQNNGV, per germline. CDR3 loop: CASSLPRGLAGGGVPDTQYF. In DNA, the CDR3 is TGTGCCAGCAGCTTGCCCAGGGGACTAGCGGGAGGGGGCGTCCCGGATACGCAGTATTTT.

This clonotype was counted many times. The chain uses TRBV25-1 and TRBJ2-3, with D perhaps matching TRBD1 (6 bases). The CDR3 extends over 12 amino acids. Germline assignment: CDR1 MGHDK and CDR2 SYGVNS. V gave up 2 bases and J gave up 7 bases, with 7 bases separating them. The CDR3 is CASSEGGHTQYF. The CDR3 DNA reads as TGTGCCAGCAGTGAAGGGGGCCATACGCAGTATTTT.

This clonotype was seen at least ten times. The V and J genes are TRBV3-1 and TRBJ2-7; no firm D call. Trimming took off 6 bases at V and 6 bases at J, with 15 bases between the two ends. Germline CDR1 and CDR2: LGHDT and YNNKEL (reference sequence). This CDR3 comprises 13 residues. CDR3 sequence reads: CASSPSRGSEQYV. CDR3 nucleotide sequence: TGTGCCAGCAGTCCAAGCCGAGGATCCGAGCAGTACGTC.

This clonotype has a count of ten or more. The V and J genes are TRBV29-1 and TRBJ2-3, with TRBD1 as a possible D gene (5 bases). Germline CDR1 is SQVTM and CDR2 is ANQGSEA. Trimming left V 6 bases short and J 6 bases short, with 16 bases between. The CDR3 totals 13 residues. For the CDR3, the DNA is TGCAGCGTAGACGCGAATTCAGGGGATACGCAGTATTTT. Protein sequence: CSVDANSGDTQYF.

This clonotype was detected many times. V and J are TRBV5-6 and TRBJ2-5, with D unresolved. Trimming cost V 3 bases and J 1 base, with 13 bases left between them. CDR3 size: 15 residues. Germline CDR1 and CDR2: SGHDT and YYEEEE. The CDR3 DNA follows: TGTGCCAGCAGCTCGATACAATTACGCCAAGAGACCCAGTACTTC. Encoded protein: CASSSIQLRQETQYF.

This clonotype appeared a few times. This chain uses TRBV15 with TRBJ2-7; D unresolved. The CDR3 loop spans 15 amino acids. The V end was cut by 0 bases, the J end by 1 base, with 10 bases between. Germline values: CDR1 LNHNV, CDR2 YYDKDF (reference sequence). CDR3 bases: TGTGCCACCAGCAGAGATCGAGGCAGTTCCTACGAGCAGTACGTC. Residues: CATSRDRGSSYEQYV.

The V and J genes are TRBV5-1 and TRBJ2-4; 8 bases map to TRBD2. Germline trimming cut 1 base from V and 2 bases from J; bases unmatched to any gene: 11. The V gene's germline CDR1 is SGHRS and CDR2 YFSETQ. The CDR3 covers 18 residues. CDR3 bases: TGCGCCAGCAGCTTGATACCCGGCGGGGGGCAATCCAAAAACATTCAGTACTTC. Its protein is CASSLIPGGGQSKNIQYF.

This clonotype was picked up a small number of times. The V and J genes are TRBV19 and TRBJ1-4; D not resolved. Germline V gives CDR1 LNHDA, CDR2 SQIVND (reference sequence). This CDR3 has 13 residues. The V end lost 9 bases, the J end lost 7 bases, and 15 bases lay between the germline ends. The CDR3, as DNA: TGTGCCAGCCGGAGCACAGCAGGTGAAAAACTGTTTTTT. This translates into CASRSTAGEKLFF.

This clonotype was found many times. The CDR3 nucleotides read TGTGCCAGCAGCTCCGGGACAGGGGAGAAACTGTTTTTT. Translated, it gives CASSSGTGEKLFF. The rearrangement links TRBV7-9 to TRBJ1-4; 10 nucleotides line up with TRBD1. V dropped 4 bases and J dropped 11; count of bases not matched to a gene: 4. Germline-derived CDR1 and CDR2 are SEHNR and FQNEAQ (reference sequence). The CDR3 is made up of 13 amino acids.

This clonotype has only a few counts. The V call is TRBV5-1, the J call TRBJ2-3; D may be TRBD2 (5 bases). CDR1 and CDR2 (germline): SGHRS, YFSETQ. Trimming stripped 1 base from V and 14 bases from J, with 8 bases between. This CDR3 comprises 10 residues. The CDR3 DNA reads as TGCGCCAGCAGCTTGTCGGGATTGTATTTT. This encodes CASSLSGLYF. Full variable domain (missing parts from reference TRBV5-1 and TRBJ2-3): KAGVTQTPRYLIKTRGQQVTLSCSPISGHRSVSWYQQTPGQGLQFLFEYFSETQRNKGNFPGRFSGRQFSNSRSEMNVSTLELGDSALYLCASSLSGLYFGPGTRLTVL.

This clonotype was seen only a few times. The chain links TRBV20-1 to TRBJ2-3, with TRBD2 matching over 9 bases. J gave up 5 bases and V 3 bases, and 6 bases lay outside the gene matches. This CDR3 is 14 amino acids long. Per the germline V gene, CDR1 is DFQATT and CDR2 is SNEGSKA (reference sequence). The CDR3 region has the DNA TGCAGTGCTAGCATAGCGGGAGACAGAGATACGCAGTATTTT. Encoded protein: CSASIAGDRDTQYF.

This chain links TRBV12-3 or TRBV12-4 with TRBJ2-5; D call uncertain. This CDR3 has 13 residues. With 5 bases removed from V and 0 bases from J, the gap between germline ends came to 7 bases. The CDR3 loop is CASSPRHQETQYF. CDR3 nucleotide sequence: TGTGCCAGCAGTCCTAGACACCAAGAGACCCAGTACTTC.

This clonotype was picked up a small number of times. The CDR3 sequence is CASSTRTSGGLDTQYF. As DNA, the CDR3 is TGTGCCAGCAGTACAAGGACTAGCGGGGGACTAGATACGCAGTATTTT. This chain connects TRBV28 to TRBJ2-3; TRBD2 matches 13 bases. The germline V gene has CDR1 MDHEN and CDR2 SYDVKM. The CDR3 contains 16 residues. V trimming: 5 bases; J trimming: 5 bases; junction bases outside the gene matches: 7.

The sample holds many counts of this clonotype. This rearrangement joins TRBV29-1 to TRBJ2-1; D gene unclear. Germline V lookup: CDR1 SQVTM, CDR2 ANQGSEA. V lost 0 bases to trimming and J lost 7 bases, with 1 base between them. CDR3 size: 10 residues. In DNA form, the CDR3 reads TGCAGCGTTGAAGAGAATGAGCAGTTCTTC. Encoded protein: CSVEENEQFF.

This clonotype was counted a few times. DNA for the CDR3: TGTGCCAGCTACGGGACTAGCGGAGATACCCAAGAGACCCAGTACTTC. Its protein product is CASYGTSGDTQETQYF. The rearrangement uses TRBV2 and TRBJ2-5; the match to TRBD2 covers 11 bases. CDR1 and CDR2 (germline): SNHLY, FYNNEI. This CDR3 is 16 amino acids long. With 8 bases clipped from V and 1 base from J, the junction kept 9 bases outside the gene matches.

This clonotype is a singleton in its sample. The rearrangement uses TRBV20-1 and TRBJ2-5, with 7 positions matching TRBD2. Germline V CDR1 and CDR2: DFQATT, SNEGSKA (reference sequence). The CDR3 runs 14 residues. V shed 5 bases, J shed 0 bases, and the junction held 6 bases outside the gene matches. The CDR3 nucleotides read TGCAGTGCTGGACGTACTAGCGACCAAGAGACCCAGTACTTC. Its protein is CSAGRTSDQETQYF.